This T cell receptor beta chain was identified during a study of T cells of healthy individuals. The table lists this clonotype with many counts. Via MiXCR, TCRdb re-called the 5' RACE reads, giving one row per CDR3 protein. The sample consists of some 82,000 distinct CDR3 sequences, 5% of them appearing once. This CDR3 has 17 amino acids. Germline-derived CDR1 and CDR2 are MDHEN and SYDVKM. V was pared by 3 bases and J by 2 bases, with 8 bases of the junction left unmatched. This chain joins TRBV28 and TRBJ2-7, with 12 bases identical to TRBD2. This sequence was found in a female donor in good health. CDR3 region: CASSFLAGGPSTYEQYF. CDR3 nucleotide sequence: TGTGCCAGCAGTTTCCTAGCGGGAGGGCCCTCCACCTACGAGCAGTACTTC. The entire variable domain, with the rest obtained from reference TRBV28 and TRBJ2-7, is as follows: DVKVTQSSRYLVKRTGEKVFLECVQDMDHENMFWYRQDPGLGLRLIYFSYDVKMKEKGDIPEGYSVSREKKERFSLILESASTNQTSMYLCASSFLAGGPSTYEQYFGPGTRLTVT.